The 23 T cell receptor beta chains presented below share a single source sample, sequenced in a study of T cells in women clearing cervical HPV infection. Profiling relied on immunoSEQ multiplex PCR, and the TCRdb table lists in-frame clones only, not all of them. The specimen's table records about 26,000 clones. The sequenced sample consisted of blood buffy coat. The receptors stem from a woman between 18 and 70 years old with a cervical HPV16 infection that either progressed to CIN3+ or cleared (not recorded which).

About this clone: The read comes to an end 3 residues before the CDR3 does, leaving the germline J gene to fill in the end. This chain links TRBV6-2 or TRBV6-3 with TRBJ2-1, with D possibly being TRBD2 (7 bases). The CDR3 totals 14 residues. Trimming left V 7 bases short and J 7 bases short, with 17 bases between. Germline V gene sequence: CDR1 MNHEY, CDR2 SVGEGT. The part of the CDR3 DNA that was read is TGTGCCAGCAAGACTGGGGGGGCGCGTAATGAG. It encodes CASKTGGARNE. The whole CDR3 protein is CASKTGGARNEQFF.

Remarks on this clone: The read ends 3 residues before the CDR3 terminus; that terminus is restored from the germline J gene. This chain uses TRBV19 with TRBJ2-2, with 10 positions matching TRBD1. V shed 5 bases and J 4 bases; nucleotides not matched to a gene: 4. Germline values: CDR1 LNHDA, CDR2 SQIVND (reference sequence). This CDR3 is built from 15 residues. The CDR3 DNA, read in part, is TGTGCCAGTAGTTCGACAGGGGGCAGCACCGGGGAG. Amino acid sequence: CASSSTGGSTGE. The complete CDR3 reads CASSSTGGSTGELFF. Using reference TRBV19 and TRBJ2-2 for the parts outside the CDR3, the full variable domain is DGGITQSPKYLFRKEGQNVTLSCEQNLNHDAMYWYRQDPGQGLRLIYYSQIVNDFQKGDIAEGYSVSREKKESFPLTVTSAQKNPTAFYLCASSSTGGSTGELFFGEGSRLTVL.

The sequenced part of the CDR3 DNA is TGTGCCAGCAGTGAAGCGTTAGGAGCGGGGACCTACGAG. As protein: CASSEALGAGTYE. The full CDR3 is CASSEALGAGTYEQYF. This chain joins TRBV6-1 and TRBJ2-7; 7 bases match TRBD2. The read ends 3 residues shy of where the CDR3 ends; the end is completed using the germline J gene. The CDR3 runs 16 residues. The J segment lost 2 bases and the V segment lost 0 bases, leaving 7 bases of the junction unmatched. CDR1 and CDR2 (germline): MNHNS, SASEGT.

Here the CDR3 reads CASRGGPEAFF. The sequenced part of the CDR3 DNA is TGTGCCAGCAGAGGGGGCCCTGAA. The genes are TRBV2 and TRBJ1-1, with 7 positions matching TRBD1. The read is 3 residues too short to cover the CDR3 end, so that end is filled in from the germline J gene. The germline CDR1 and CDR2 sequences are SNHLY and FYNNEI. The CDR3 runs 11 residues. J gave up 6 bases and V 6 bases, and 1 base lay outside the gene matches.

Note on this clone: Read sequence stops 3 residues before the CDR3 end, and the germline J gene provides the missing end. The chain links TRBV2 to TRBJ2-1; D call uncertain. Per germline, CDR1 SNHLY and CDR2 FYNNEI. V was shortened by 1 base and J by 2 bases, with 9 bases between the two germline ends. The CDR3 totals 15 residues. Partial CDR3 DNA: TGTGCCAGCAGTGAAGGTGGGCCAACCTACAATGAG. Translated, it gives CASSEGGPTYNE. The full CDR3 protein is CASSEGGPTYNEQFF.

About this clone itself: The CDR3 extends 3 residues past the end of the read, so its final part is completed from the germline J gene. This chain uses TRBV6-2 or TRBV6-3 with TRBJ1-5; TRBD1 might be the D (5 bases). The CDR3 runs 14 residues. With 6 bases removed from V and 3 bases from J, the gap between germline ends came to 12 bases. The germline CDR1 and CDR2 sequences are MNHEY and SVGEGT. CDR3 sequence: CASRYSGNNQPQHF. The DNA read from the CDR3 is TGTGCCAGCAGGTATTCAGGGAACAATCAGCCC.

With regard to this clone: The read ends 3 residues shy of where the CDR3 ends; the end is completed using the germline J gene. The V call is TRBV5-1, the J call TRBJ2-5; possibly TRBD2 for D (6 bases). CDR1 is SGHRS, CDR2 YFSETQ, per germline. CDR3 length: 16 amino acids. Incomplete CDR3 DNA: TGCGCCAGCAGCTTGGGAACTAGAACTAGCACAGATACC. Amino acid sequence: CASSLGTRTSTDT. The whole CDR3 sequence reads CASSLGTRTSTDTQYF.

In the case of this clone: The read finishes 3 residues shy of the CDR3 end, and the germline J gene is used to complete it. The chain has TRBV23-1 and TRBJ2-1; D not resolved. TRBV23-1 is an ORF, with its function uncertain. This CDR3 has 16 residues. V was shortened by 7 bases and J by 2 bases, with 18 bases between the two germline ends. CDR3 sequence: CASNWQGKGTYNEQFF. Incomplete CDR3 DNA: TGCGCCAGCAACTGGCAAGGTAAGGGTACCTACAATGAG.

Turning to this clone: One junction end does not reproduce the germline sequence, and a read error may be involved. The read ends 3 residues early relative to the CDR3; the germline J gene fills the gap. The chain couples TRBV4-2 to TRBJ2-1; D may be TRBD2 (6 bases). The CDR3 extends over 17 amino acids. From germline, CDR1 is LGHNA and CDR2 YNFKEQ. The CDR3 DNA, read in part, is TGCGCCAGCAGCCAAGATTTTTCTAGCGCCTCCTACAATGAG. This sequence encodes CASSQDFSSASYNE. The whole CDR3 protein is CASSQDFSSASYNEQFF.

In regard to this clone: The read comes to an end 3 residues before the CDR3 does, leaving the germline J gene to fill in the end. The V and J genes are TRBV19 and TRBJ2-3, with 7 bases fitting TRBD1. Germline lookup yields CDR1 LNHDA and CDR2 SQIVND (reference sequence). With V trimmed by 8 bases and J by 2 bases, 7 bases remained unmatched. The CDR3 length is 14 residues. The CDR3 loop is CASEDRTYTDTQYF. The sequenced CDR3 bases are TGTGCCAGTGAGGACAGGACTTACACAGATACG.

Comments on this clone: The observed sequence ends 3 residues before the CDR3 terminus, with the missing tail filled in from the germline J gene. The gene calls are TRBV30 and TRBJ1-3; maybe TRBD1 (6 bases). The CDR3 has 15 amino acids. CDR1 is GTSNPN, CDR2 SVGIG, per germline (reference sequence). V lost 2 bases and J 0 bases, leaving 11 bases between the germline ends. CDR3 sequence: CAWSTRTASGNTIYF. The part of the CDR3 DNA that was read is TGTGCCTGGAGTACTAGGACAGCCTCTGGAAACACC.

To note about this clone: From the germline J gene comes the end of the CDR3, since the read stops 3 residues before it. The rearrangement joins TRBV11-1 to TRBJ2-3; D might be TRBD2 (5 bases). Germline CDR1 and CDR2: SGHAT and FQDESV (reference sequence). There are 14 residues in the CDR3. V was pared by 2 bases and J by 6 bases, with 12 bases between. The CDR3 here is CASSLSSVADTQYF. The CDR3 DNA, read in part, is TGTGCCAGCAGCTTATCCTCAGTAGCGGATACG. Full variable domain (outside the CDR3, taken from reference TRBV11-1 and TRBJ2-3): EAEVAQSPRYKITEKSQAVAFWCDPISGHATLYWYRQILGQGPELLVQFQDESVVDDSQLPKDRFSAERLKGVDSTLKIQPAELGDSAMYLCASSLSSVADTQYFGPGTRLTVL.

Points on this clone: Sequencing ends 3 residues short of the CDR3 end; the germline J gene provides the rest. The rearrangement links TRBV2 to TRBJ2-1; D gene uncertain. The germline V gene has CDR1 SNHLY and CDR2 FYNNEI. V lost 4 bases, J lost 9 bases, and 4 bases lay in between. This CDR3 region has 10 residues. The CDR3 region is CASSAGEQFF. The CDR3 bases that were read are TGTGCCAGCAGTGCGGGTGAG.

As to this clone: Read data end 3 residues before the CDR3 end; the end is taken from the germline J gene. The chain has TRBV20-1 and TRBJ2-5, with a tentative D call TRBD1 (5 bases). Germline loops: CDR1 DFQATT, CDR2 SNEGSKA (reference sequence). The CDR3 is made up of 13 amino acids. V dropped 2 bases and J dropped 5 bases, with 12 bases sitting between them. The sequenced CDR3 bases are TGCAGTGCTAGACAGGGTTCCGGCGAGACC. Its translation is CSARQGSGET. The entire CDR3 sequence reads CSARQGSGETQYF.

In regard to this clone: Read sequence stops 3 residues before the CDR3 end, and the germline J gene provides the missing end. The V call is TRBV2, the J call TRBJ2-2, with D perhaps matching TRBD1 (6 bases). Trimming removed 6 bases at V and 1 base at J, with 9 bases between. CDR1 and CDR2 from the germline V gene are SNHLY and FYNNEI. The CDR3 consists of 14 residues. Partial CDR3 DNA: TGTGCCAGCAGGAACAGGGAGAACACCGGGGAG. As protein: CASRNRENTGE. The full CDR3 protein is CASRNRENTGELFF.

In regard to this clone: Read coverage stops 3 residues before the CDR3 terminus; the germline J gene supplies the remainder. The rearrangement joins TRBV7-3 to TRBJ2-1; 9 nucleotides agree with TRBD2. J was trimmed by 6 bases and V by 5 bases; bases with no gene match: 11. The CDR3 is 16 residues long. In germline, CDR1 is SGHTA, CDR2 FQGTGA. This CDR3 reads CASSPRGGAGGNEQFF. CDR3 DNA, as far as it was read: TGTGCCAGCAGCCCCCGAGGGGGAGCGGGGGGCAATGAG.

The CDR3 protein is CASSEGAESNEQFF. Incomplete CDR3 DNA: TGTGCCAGCAGTGAGGGGGCTGAGAGCAATGAG. The chain has TRBV6-4 and TRBJ2-1, with a weak D call TRBD1 (6 bases). The observed sequence ends 3 residues before the CDR3 terminus, with the missing tail filled in from the germline J gene. This CDR3 comprises 14 residues. Per the germline V gene, CDR1 is MRHNA and CDR2 is SNTAGT. Deletions cut 3 bases from V and 6 bases from J, with 12 bases between.

Comments on this clone: The read gets to within 3 residues of the CDR3 end, and the germline J gene fills in the rest. This sequence joins TRBV30 and TRBJ2-7; 8 bases align to TRBD2. This CDR3 is 14 amino acids long. V shed 5 bases, J shed 1 base, and the junction held 7 bases outside the gene matches. The germline V gene has CDR1 GTSNPN and CDR2 SVGIG (reference sequence). The sequenced CDR3 bases are TGTGCCTGGGGGAGCGGGGGCCTTTCCTACGAG. It is translated as CAWGSGGLSYE. In full, the CDR3 is CAWGSGGLSYEQYF.

On this clone: From the germline J gene comes the end of the CDR3, since the read stops 3 residues before it. The chain employs TRBV10-3 and TRBJ1-5; 8 nucleotides match TRBD1. Germline V lookup: CDR1 ENHRY, CDR2 SYGVKD. Losses at the gene ends were 6 bases for V and 4 bases for J; bases not matched to a gene: 8. This CDR3 spans 15 amino acids. The CDR3 DNA, read in part, is TGTGCCATCAGCAAGGACAGGGAAGGGAATCAGCCC. It specifies CAISKDREGNQP. In full, the CDR3 is CAISKDREGNQPQHF.

Comment on this clone: The missing CDR3 end, 3 residues past where the read stops, is filled in from the germline J gene. The chain couples TRBV13 to TRBJ2-1; TRBD2 is a possible D gene (5 bases). CDR1 and CDR2 (germline): PRHDT, FYEKMQ (reference sequence). The CDR3 has 12 residues. V was trimmed by 5 bases and J by 8 bases, leaving 10 bases between them. The CDR3 region is CASSPGADEQFF. The sequenced CDR3 bases are TGTGCCAGCAGCCCCGGAGCGGATGAG.

On this clone itself: The CDR3 end is not reached by the read, which stops 3 residues before it; the germline J gene fills it in. This rearrangement joins TRBV7-8 to TRBJ1-2; 7 bases are a match to TRBD1. V shed 1 base and J 6 bases; nucleotides not matched to a gene: 11. Germline CDR1 is SGHVS and CDR2 is FQNEAQ. The length of the CDR3 is 16 residues. CDR3 DNA (partial): TGTGCCAGCAGCTTAGGCTCAGCCACAGGGGTGCATGGC. It codes for CASSLGSATGVHG. The full CDR3 is CASSLGSATGVHGYTF.

Comments on this clone: The read falls 3 residues short of the CDR3 end, and the missing part is taken from the germline J gene. This chain links TRBV30 with TRBJ1-1, with 7 nucleotides matching TRBD1. This CDR3 is built from 14 residues. Germline V lookup: CDR1 GTSNPN, CDR2 SVGIG (reference sequence). The V and J ends lost 3 bases and 3 bases, in that order; junction bases with no gene match: 7. The sequenced CDR3 bases are TGTGCCTGGAGGGATTGGGACAGAGACACTGAA. Residues: CAWRDWDRDTE. The CDR3, in full, reads CAWRDWDRDTEAFF.

A note on this clone: The read ends 3 residues before the CDR3 terminus; that terminus is restored from the germline J gene. V is TRBV7-6 and J is TRBJ2-2; a possible D gene is TRBD1 (5 bases). V lost 5 bases to trimming and J lost 4 bases, with 14 bases between them. Germline lookup yields CDR1 SGHVS and CDR2 FNYEAQ. The length of the CDR3 is 15 residues. CDR3 DNA (partial): TGTGCCAGCAGCCCTCAACCCACAGGCACCGGGGAG. Its protein is CASSPQPTGTGE. The whole CDR3 sequence reads CASSPQPTGTGELFF.